These T cell receptor beta chains were read from a single sample in a study of beta chain features in type 1 diabetes. Some clones are missing from TCRdb's copy, which holds only in-frame ones; the method was immunoSEQ multiplex PCR. The sample lists 550,000 to 850,000 clones; roughly 12% were seen once. Material: naive CD4+ T cells from blood. The receptor set was obtained from a man between 18 and 35 years old with type 1 diabetes. Each CDR3 is given with its conserved first and last residue. Each record gives: J gene, clone size, V gene, D gene, CDR3 DNA, CDR3 protein. The D gene is left open where the match is weak. Size is stated for part of the rows, as once, few or many counts, or as a class when the clone is expanded.

>TRBJ2-1|NA|TRBV7-9|TRBD1
TGTGCCAGCAGCGCTGCTCCGGCACAGGGGGCACATGAGCAGTTCTTC
CASSAAPAQGAHEQFF
>TRBJ2-5|few|TRBV28|NA
TGTGCCAGCAGTTCATACCTGGAGACCCAGTACTTC
CASSSYLETQYF
>TRBJ1-1|NA|TRBV6-6|NA
TGTGCCAGCAGTTTAACCGGGACTCTGAACACTGAAGCTTTCTTT
CASSLTGTLNTEAFF
>TRBJ1-6|NA|TRBV6-5|NA
TGTGCCAGCAGTGAAGCTTCGGATTCACCCCTCCACTTT
CASSEASDSPLHF
>TRBJ2-2|few|TRBV14|TRBD1
TGTGCCAGCAGGCCCTCGGGACAGGGTCGGACCGGGGAGCTGTTTTTT
CASRPSGQGRTGELFF
>TRBJ1-1|few|TRBV19|NA
TGTGCCAGTAGCCAGACGACAGACACTGAAGCTTTCTTT
CASSQTTDTEAFF
>TRBJ2-3|few|TRBV28|NA
TGTGCCAGCAGTCCCACATCGCTAGCAGCCAGCACAGATACGCAGTATTTT
CASSPTSLAASTDTQYF
>TRBJ1-1|few|TRBV6-1|NA
TGTGCCAGCAGTATAGGGACCGTCAGCACTGAAGCTTTCTTT
CASSIGTVSTEAFF
>TRBJ2-7|few|TRBV4-1|NA
TGCGCCAGCAGCCAAGGGTGGGGGAGAACCTACGAGCAGTACTTC
CASSQGWGRTYEQYF
>TRBJ2-4|NA|TRBV30|NA
TGTGCCTGGAGTTTAGTCGGGCAGGCGGAGTTTCAGTACTTC
CAWSLVGQAEFQYF
>TRBJ2-2|few|TRBV14|NA
TGTGCCAGCAGCCAAGATTGGGGCAACACCGGGGAGCTGTTTTTT
CASSQDWGNTGELFF
>TRBJ1-4|NA|TRBV10-3|NA
TGTGCCATCAGTGATCCCCTACGGGGAACTAATGAAAAACTGTTTTTT
CAISDPLRGTNEKLFF
>TRBJ1-5|few|TRBV2|NA
TGTGCCAGCAGTGAGGGTGGGGGGCGCGGTCAGCCCCAGCATTTT
CASSEGGGRGQPQHF
>TRBJ1-3|few|TRBV29-1|NA
TGCAGCGGTGGGGCCCGGTGGGATTCTGGAAACACCATATATTTT
CSGGARWDSGNTIYF
>TRBJ2-2|few|TRBV11-1|NA
TGTGCCAGCAGCGACAGACTGGGGGGATCCGGGGAGCTGTTTTTT
CASSDRLGGSGELFF
>TRBJ1-1|few|TRBV10-3|NA
TGTGCCATCAGGGCCCCGGTCGGTCGGACTGAAGCTTTCTTT
CAIRAPVGRTEAFF
>TRBJ2-1|NA|TRBV10-3|NA
TGTGCCGCCTCGAGCTCGGGGCCGAATAATGAGCAGTTCTTC
CAASSSGPNNEQFF
>TRBJ1-4|NA|TRBV5-4|TRBD1
TGTGCCAGCAGCTTTGACAGGGAAAAGGGGGAAAAACTGTTTTTT
CASSFDREKGEKLFF
>TRBJ1-5|NA|TRBV6-1|NA
TGTGCCAGCAGTCCACAGCCAGATCAGCCCCAGCATTTT
CASSPQPDQPQHF
>TRBJ2-1|NA|TRBV7-9|NA
TGTGCCAGCATCCCTTGGGACCTCTACAATGAGCAGTTCTTC
CASIPWDLYNEQFF
>TRBJ1-2|NA|TRBV7-3|NA
TGTGCCAGCAGCTTATATGGCAGGGAGGACTATGGCTACACCTTC
CASSLYGREDYGYTF
>TRBJ1-2|NA|TRBV25-1|NA
TGTGCCAGCTCCCCCACAGGACCCTATGGCTACACCTTC
CASSPTGPYGYTF
>TRBJ1-5|NA|TRBV2|TRBD1
TGTGCCAGCACTGGGACAGGGGGCGTGCAGCCCCAGCATTTT
CASTGTGGVQPQHF
>TRBJ2-2|few|TRBV5-1|NA
TGCGCCAGCAGCGATACGACCGCCAACACCGGGGAGCTGTTTTTT
CASSDTTANTGELFF
>TRBJ2-7|NA|TRBV7-2|NA
TGTGCCAGCAGCTCTATCGACCGGGACTTCCAAGAGCAGTACTTC
CASSSIDRDFQEQYF
>TRBJ2-7|NA|TRBV5-1|NA
TGCGCCAGCAGCTTGGAAACAGGGTCCTACGAGCAGTACTTC
CASSLETGSYEQYF
>TRBJ1-4|NA|TRBV29-1|NA
TGCAGCGTGGGGGACGGCGCGAATGAAAAACTGTTTTTT
CSVGDGANEKLFF
>TRBJ2-3|NA|TRBV7-3|TRBD1
TGTGCCAGCAGCTTAATGGTGGGACAGAACACAGATACGCAGTATTTT
CASSLMVGQNTDTQYF
>TRBJ2-3|few|TRBV6-4|TRBD2
TGTGCCAGCAGAGGACTAGCGGGGGGGACAGATACGCAGTATTTT
CASRGLAGGTDTQYF